This TCR beta chain stems from a study of blood T cell repertoires in COVID-19. Germline lookup yields CDR1 MNHEY and CDR2 SVGAGI. Unmatched junction bases numbered 3, after V lost 0 bases and J lost 3 bases. This CDR3 contains 15 residues. Cohorts were assigned according to the clinical history that participants reported. Cohort 3 donors counted as recovered after two negative PCRs, clearance, or resolved symptoms. Sequencing used immunoSEQ multiplex PCR; TCRdb keeps in-frame clones, though not all of them. The sample comprises 150,000 to 200,000 clones, around 84% of which are singletons, and roughly 8.6% rests with the top ten.

The receptor's source is a woman in her forties or fifties who had recovered from COVID-19. Sequenced material: PBMCs or T cells enriched from blood (not recorded which). This chain connects TRBV6-5 to TRBJ2-7; 9 bases align to TRBD1. CDR3 in amino acids: CASSYSRDRDYEQYF. CDR3 bases: TGTGCCAGCAGTTACTCCCGGGACAGGGACTACGAGCAGTACTTC.